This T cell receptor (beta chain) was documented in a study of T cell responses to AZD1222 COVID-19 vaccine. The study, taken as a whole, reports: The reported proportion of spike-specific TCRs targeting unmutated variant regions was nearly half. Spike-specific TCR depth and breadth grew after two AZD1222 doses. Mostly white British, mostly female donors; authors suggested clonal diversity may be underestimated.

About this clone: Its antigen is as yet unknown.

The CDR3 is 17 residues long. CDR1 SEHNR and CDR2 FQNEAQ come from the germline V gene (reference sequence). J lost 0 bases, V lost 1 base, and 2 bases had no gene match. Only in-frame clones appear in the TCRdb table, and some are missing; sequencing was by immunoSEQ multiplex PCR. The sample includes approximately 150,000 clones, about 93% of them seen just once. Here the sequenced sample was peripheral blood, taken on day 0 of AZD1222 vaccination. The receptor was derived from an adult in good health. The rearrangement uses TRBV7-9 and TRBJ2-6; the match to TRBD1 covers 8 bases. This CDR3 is CASSLGTGFSGANVLTF. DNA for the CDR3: TGTGCCAGCAGCTTAGGGACAGGGTTCTCTGGGGCCAACGTCCTGACTTTC. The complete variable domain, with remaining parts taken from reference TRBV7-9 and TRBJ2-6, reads DTGVSQNPRHKITKRGQNVTFRCDPISEHNRLYWYRQTLGQGPEFLTYFQNEAQLEKSRLLSDRFSAERPKGSFSTLEIQRTEQGDSAMYLCASSLGTGFSGANVLTFGAGSRLTVL.